A selection of T cell receptor beta chains follows, all from one sample in a study of T-cell memory formation after mild COVID-19. TCRdb re-derived calls from the 5' RACE reads in MiXCR, one entry per CDR3 protein. The repertoire includes about 350,000 distinct CDR3 sequences, 12% to 15% of them detected once, and 22% sits in the top ten. Material: PBMCs or a T cell subset sorted from them (not recorded which). The receptors were sampled from a man between 18 and 29 years old who had mild COVID-19 (a few samples of this study predate the infection). Cell type and time point are not known. Both conserved end residues are part of each CDR3. Each record gives: clone size, J gene, V gene, D gene, CDR3 DNA, CDR3 protein. D genes are given only for firm matches. Rows may omit the clone size; those that give it use once, few, many or a size class.

abundance: .; j_gene: TRBJ2-7; v_gene: TRBV6-1; d_gene: .; CDR3nt: TGTGCCAGCAGTTTTGACTCCCCGGCCCACGAGCAGTACTTC; CDR3aa: CASSFDSPAHEQYF
abundance: few; j_gene: TRBJ2-5; v_gene: TRBV18; d_gene: TRBD1; CDR3nt: TGTGCCAGCTCACCTGGGACAGGGGGCGGAGAGACCCAGTACTTC; CDR3aa: CASSPGTGGGETQYF
abundance: .; j_gene: TRBJ2-7; v_gene: TRBV7-9; d_gene: .; CDR3nt: TGTGCCAGCAGCTTAGGTCCGGGGCCCTCCTACGAGCAGTACTTC; CDR3aa: CASSLGPGPSYEQYF
abundance: .; j_gene: TRBJ1-2; v_gene: TRBV7-2; d_gene: .; CDR3nt: TGTGCCAGCAGCCACGGGTCCTCTTATGGCTACACCTTC; CDR3aa: CASSHGSSYGYTF
abundance: many; j_gene: TRBJ1-6; v_gene: TRBV7-2; d_gene: .; CDR3nt: TGTGCCAGCAGCTTAGAGGCCGGGTCACCCCTCCACTTT; CDR3aa: CASSLEAGSPLHF
abundance: .; j_gene: TRBJ1-2; v_gene: TRBV12-3/TRBV12-4; d_gene: TRBD1; CDR3nt: TGTGCCAGCAGTAACAGGGGAAGGAACTATGGCTACACCTTC; CDR3aa: CASSNRGRNYGYTF
abundance: few; j_gene: TRBJ1-6; v_gene: TRBV7-2; d_gene: .; CDR3nt: TGTGCCAGCAGCTCAGGACAGATATTACCCCTCCACTTT; CDR3aa: CASSSGQILPLHF
abundance: few; j_gene: TRBJ2-7; v_gene: TRBV4-1; d_gene: TRBD1; CDR3nt: TGCGCCAGCAGCCAATCCGGGACAGGGATATACGAGCAGTACTTC; CDR3aa: CASSQSGTGIYEQYF
abundance: .; j_gene: TRBJ2-3; v_gene: TRBV6-5; d_gene: TRBD1; CDR3nt: TGTGCCAGCAGTCCCGTCAGAACAGGGGATTCTACAGATACGCAGTATTTT; CDR3aa: CASSPVRTGDSTDTQYF
abundance: few; j_gene: TRBJ2-5; v_gene: TRBV20-1; d_gene: .; CDR3nt: TGCAGTGCTAGAGATCATACAGGGCCCCAAGAGACCCAGTACTTC; CDR3aa: CSARDHTGPQETQYF
abundance: few; j_gene: TRBJ1-1; v_gene: TRBV3-1; d_gene: .; CDR3nt: TGTGCCAGCAGCCAAGTCCCCGCAGAGGGTCGCGGTGAAGCTTTCTTT; CDR3aa: CASSQVPAEGRGEAFF
abundance: many; j_gene: TRBJ2-3; v_gene: TRBV20-1; d_gene: .; CDR3nt: TGCAGTGCTAGAGACGGGGGGCTTACAGATACGCAGTATTTT; CDR3aa: CSARDGGLTDTQYF
abundance: few; j_gene: TRBJ2-2; v_gene: TRBV7-3; d_gene: .; CDR3nt: TGTGCCAGCAGCTTACGGCCGAGGGAGGCCGGGGAGCTGTTTTTT; CDR3aa: CASSLRPREAGELFF
abundance: many; j_gene: TRBJ2-1; v_gene: TRBV7-3; d_gene: .; CDR3nt: TGTGCCAGCAGCGACGGGGACGGGGGTGGCTCCTACAATGAGCAGTTCTTC; CDR3aa: CASSDGDGGGSYNEQFF
abundance: .; j_gene: TRBJ2-2; v_gene: TRBV11-3; d_gene: .; CDR3nt: TGTGCCAGCAGCTCCAGGGTTAACACCGGGGAGCTGTTTTTT; CDR3aa: CASSSRVNTGELFF
abundance: .; j_gene: TRBJ1-6; v_gene: TRBV5-1; d_gene: .; CDR3nt: TGCGCCAGCAGCTTGGAGTATTCGGGGACGTGGAATTCACCCCTCCACTTT; CDR3aa: CASSLEYSGTWNSPLHF
abundance: .; j_gene: TRBJ2-7; v_gene: TRBV6-6; d_gene: .; CDR3nt: TGTGCCAGCAGTTACGGGGGATTATACGAGCAGTACTTC; CDR3aa: CASSYGGLYEQYF
abundance: .; j_gene: TRBJ2-5; v_gene: TRBV20-1; d_gene: .; CDR3nt: TGCAGTGCCTCGGACACCCAAGAGACCCAGTACTTC; CDR3aa: CSASDTQETQYF
abundance: .; j_gene: TRBJ2-5; v_gene: TRBV27; d_gene: TRBD1; CDR3nt: TGTGCCAGCAGTATTGGGACAGAAGAGACCCAGTACTTC; CDR3aa: CASSIGTEETQYF
abundance: .; j_gene: TRBJ2-1; v_gene: TRBV6-5; d_gene: .; CDR3nt: TGTGCCAGCAGTTACTCGATTAGGCAGTACAATGAGCAGTTCTTC; CDR3aa: CASSYSIRQYNEQFF
abundance: many; j_gene: TRBJ2-1; v_gene: TRBV4-3; d_gene: .; CDR3nt: TGCGCCAGCAGCCAAGAGGCAGCAGACAATGAGCAGTTCTTC; CDR3aa: CASSQEAADNEQFF
abundance: few; j_gene: TRBJ2-5; v_gene: TRBV7-9; d_gene: .; CDR3nt: TGTGCCAGCAGCTTTCCTTTGGGGACCCAGTACTTC; CDR3aa: CASSFPLGTQYF
abundance: few; j_gene: TRBJ2-5; v_gene: TRBV5-4; d_gene: .; CDR3nt: TGTGCCAGCAGCTTGGGCAGAGCCCAAGAGACCCAGTACTTC; CDR3aa: CASSLGRAQETQYF
abundance: .; j_gene: TRBJ2-1; v_gene: TRBV5-1; d_gene: .; CDR3nt: TGCGCCAGCAGCTTGTTTACAGGCTCCTACAATGAGCAGTTCTTC; CDR3aa: CASSLFTGSYNEQFF
abundance: few; j_gene: TRBJ2-3; v_gene: TRBV4-3; d_gene: TRBD2; CDR3nt: TGCGCCAGCAGCCAAGTGGGGACTAGCGGCACAGATACGCAGTATTTT; CDR3aa: CASSQVGTSGTDTQYF
abundance: few; j_gene: TRBJ2-3; v_gene: TRBV6-6; d_gene: TRBD1; CDR3nt: TGTGCCAGCAGTGACCCGGGACAGGCCGTCTTCACAGATACGCAGTATTTT; CDR3aa: CASSDPGQAVFTDTQYF
abundance: .; j_gene: TRBJ2-1; v_gene: TRBV25-1; d_gene: .; CDR3nt: TGTGCCAGCAGTGAATCCCACGACTACTACAATGAGCAGTTCTTC; CDR3aa: CASSESHDYYNEQFF
abundance: .; j_gene: TRBJ2-2; v_gene: TRBV18; d_gene: TRBD2; CDR3nt: TGTGCCAGCTCCTCTGGGACTAGCGCCACCGGGGAGCTGTTTTTT; CDR3aa: CASSSGTSATGELFF
abundance: many; j_gene: TRBJ2-2; v_gene: TRBV9; d_gene: .; CDR3nt: TGTGCCAGCAGCGTAGTAGGAACCGGGGAGCTGTTTTTT; CDR3aa: CASSVVGTGELFF
abundance: many; j_gene: TRBJ2-7; v_gene: TRBV6-2/TRBV6-3; d_gene: TRBD2; CDR3nt: TGTGCCAGCAGTTCCGGACTAGCGGGGCCTTACGAGCAGTACTTC; CDR3aa: CASSSGLAGPYEQYF
abundance: .; j_gene: TRBJ1-1; v_gene: TRBV5-6; d_gene: TRBD1; CDR3nt: TGTGCCAGCAGCTATGACAGGGTGGGTGAAGCTTTCTTT; CDR3aa: CASSYDRVGEAFF
abundance: many; j_gene: TRBJ2-3; v_gene: TRBV7-2; d_gene: TRBD2; CDR3nt: TGTGCCAGCAGCTCTGTAGCGGGGGGGCCGGATACGCAGTATTTT; CDR3aa: CASSSVAGGPDTQYF
abundance: .; j_gene: TRBJ2-5; v_gene: TRBV7-2; d_gene: TRBD2; CDR3nt: TGTGCCATCAGCTTAGCGGGGGGCGAGACCCAGTACTTC; CDR3aa: CAISLAGGETQYF
abundance: few; j_gene: TRBJ2-1; v_gene: TRBV6-2/TRBV6-3; d_gene: .; CDR3nt: TGTGCCAGCAGTTACTCGGGGGGCGGGTACAATGAGCAGTTCTTC; CDR3aa: CASSYSGGGYNEQFF
abundance: .; j_gene: TRBJ2-6; v_gene: TRBV7-2; d_gene: .; CDR3nt: TGTGCCAGCAGCTTGTACCGCTCTGGGGCCAACGTCCTGACTTTC; CDR3aa: CASSLYRSGANVLTF
abundance: few; j_gene: TRBJ1-6; v_gene: TRBV25-1; d_gene: .; CDR3nt: TGTGCCAGCGGGCAGGGGAAATATTCACCCCTCCACTTT; CDR3aa: CASGQGKYSPLHF
abundance: few; j_gene: TRBJ2-5; v_gene: TRBV6-5; d_gene: .; CDR3nt: TGTGCCAGCAGCCAACTCAGGACTCCCTGGGAGACCCAGTACTTC; CDR3aa: CASSQLRTPWETQYF
abundance: .; j_gene: TRBJ2-7; v_gene: TRBV7-2; d_gene: .; CDR3nt: TGTGCCAGCAGCGCACGGGACAGCCACTCCCAAAAGCGGGGTGACGAGCAGTACTTC; CDR3aa: CASSARDSHSQKRGDEQYF
abundance: .; j_gene: TRBJ2-5; v_gene: TRBV2; d_gene: .; CDR3nt: TGTGCCAGCAGTTTCCAGGCGAACCAAGAGACCCAGTACTTC; CDR3aa: CASSFQANQETQYF
abundance: few; j_gene: TRBJ2-3; v_gene: TRBV11-1; d_gene: TRBD2; CDR3nt: TGTGCCAGCAGCTTAGGGAATTACCCAGCGGGGAGGACAGATACGCAGTATTTT; CDR3aa: CASSLGNYPAGRTDTQYF
abundance: few; j_gene: TRBJ2-1; v_gene: TRBV12-3/TRBV12-4; d_gene: TRBD2; CDR3nt: TGTGCCAGCAGCGTCACTAGCGGGACAAAGGAGGATGAGCAGTTCTTC; CDR3aa: CASSVTSGTKEDEQFF
abundance: many; j_gene: TRBJ1-5; v_gene: TRBV18; d_gene: .; CDR3nt: TGTGCCAGCTCACACGGCGGGAACAGGGATCAGCCCCAGCATTTT; CDR3aa: CASSHGGNRDQPQHF
abundance: few; j_gene: TRBJ2-7; v_gene: TRBV4-3; d_gene: .; CDR3nt: TGCGCCAGCAGCCAAGCGGCGACACCCCTAGGGAACGAGCAGTACTTC; CDR3aa: CASSQAATPLGNEQYF
abundance: .; j_gene: TRBJ1-6; v_gene: TRBV5-6; d_gene: .; CDR3nt: TGTGCCAGCAGCATCGACCTCGGCTCCTATAATTCACCCCTCCACTTT; CDR3aa: CASSIDLGSYNSPLHF
abundance: .; j_gene: TRBJ2-5; v_gene: TRBV7-2; d_gene: TRBD2; CDR3nt: TGTGCCAGCAGCACCGGACTAGCGGCGGAGACCCAGTACTTC; CDR3aa: CASSTGLAAETQYF
abundance: few; j_gene: TRBJ2-1; v_gene: TRBV5-5; d_gene: TRBD1; CDR3nt: TGTGCCAGCAGCTGGACAGGGAAAAATGAGCAGTTCTTC; CDR3aa: CASSWTGKNEQFF
abundance: .; j_gene: TRBJ2-7; v_gene: TRBV5-1; d_gene: .; CDR3nt: TGCGCCAGCAGCTTGGGAAGGGACACTGGAGCCTACGAGCAGTACTTC; CDR3aa: CASSLGRDTGAYEQYF
abundance: .; j_gene: TRBJ1-1; v_gene: TRBV5-1; d_gene: .; CDR3nt: TGCGCCAGCAGCACAGACAGTCTGAACACTGAAGCTTTCTTT; CDR3aa: CASSTDSLNTEAFF
abundance: few; j_gene: TRBJ2-1; v_gene: TRBV27; d_gene: .; CDR3nt: TGTGCCAGCAGGAAGGGTCTATTTGAGCAGTTCTTC; CDR3aa: CASRKGLFEQFF
abundance: .; j_gene: TRBJ1-1; v_gene: TRBV5-1; d_gene: TRBD1; CDR3nt: TGCGCCAGCAGCTTTCACGGACAGGGCACTGAAGCTTTCTTT; CDR3aa: CASSFHGQGTEAFF
abundance: .; j_gene: TRBJ2-5; v_gene: TRBV20-1; d_gene: .; CDR3nt: TGCAGTGCTAGTACGGGCAGGGTCAAAGAGACCCAGTACTTC; CDR3aa: CSASTGRVKETQYF
abundance: many; j_gene: TRBJ1-1; v_gene: TRBV6-6; d_gene: TRBD1; CDR3nt: TGTGCCAGCAGTTACGCAGGGGGTCCCACTGAAGCTTTCTTT; CDR3aa: CASSYAGGPTEAFF
abundance: few; j_gene: TRBJ1-1; v_gene: TRBV11-2; d_gene: TRBD1; CDR3nt: TGTGCCAGCAGCGACTCAGGGACAGAGAACACTGAAGCTTTCTTT; CDR3aa: CASSDSGTENTEAFF
abundance: .; j_gene: TRBJ1-2; v_gene: TRBV7-9; d_gene: .; CDR3nt: TGTGCCAGCAGCTTACTAGACAGGACGAGGGGCTATGGCTACACCTTC; CDR3aa: CASSLLDRTRGYGYTF
abundance: many; j_gene: TRBJ2-7; v_gene: TRBV12-3/TRBV12-4; d_gene: .; CDR3nt: TGTGCCAGCCGGGACGGCTCCTACGAGCAGTACTTC; CDR3aa: CASRDGSYEQYF
abundance: many; j_gene: TRBJ2-1; v_gene: TRBV5-6; d_gene: .; CDR3nt: TGTGCCAGCAGCCTCAGACCCAATGAGCAGTTCTTC; CDR3aa: CASSLRPNEQFF
abundance: .; j_gene: TRBJ2-1; v_gene: TRBV12-3/TRBV12-4; d_gene: .; CDR3nt: TGTGCCAGCAGTTTATTTTATGAGCAGTTCTTC; CDR3aa: CASSLFYEQFF
abundance: .; j_gene: TRBJ2-1; v_gene: TRBV7-2; d_gene: TRBD2; CDR3nt: TGTGCCAGCAGCCGGGGCGGGGGGGCGTATGACGGTGAGCAGTTCTTC; CDR3aa: CASSRGGGAYDGEQFF
abundance: many; j_gene: TRBJ2-3; v_gene: TRBV2; d_gene: .; CDR3nt: TGTGCCAGCTCCCCCGAACTGAATACGCAGTATTTT; CDR3aa: CASSPELNTQYF
abundance: few; j_gene: TRBJ2-3; v_gene: TRBV9; d_gene: .; CDR3nt: TGTGCCAGCAGCGTAGGGGGGACGGCAGATACGCAGTATTTT; CDR3aa: CASSVGGTADTQYF